These 13 T cell receptor beta chains share one sample of origin, sequenced in a study of blood T cell repertoires in COVID-19. The table came from immunoSEQ multiplex PCR; TCRdb's copy has only in-frame clones and leaves some out. The sample carries approximately 80,000 clones, around 83% recorded once. Sequencing input: peripheral blood. The source of these receptors is a human donor in a cohort sampled during active COVID-19.

The chain couples TRBV7-6 to TRBJ1-2; maybe TRBD1 (5 bases). The CDR3 totals 14 residues. Germline CDR1 SGHVS, CDR2 FNYEAQ. The V gene lost 5 bases and the J gene lost 1 base, with 11 bases spanning the gap. Here the CDR3 reads CASSPAGINYGYTF. The CDR3 region has the DNA TGTGCCAGCAGCCCGGCAGGGATTAACTATGGCTACACCTTC.

This clone has a single count. The chain links TRBV6-6 to TRBJ1-5, with unresolved D. This CDR3 has 13 amino acids. V was shortened by 6 bases and J by 6 bases, with 12 bases between the two germline ends. CDR1 is MNHNY and CDR2 is SVGAGI in the germline V gene (reference sequence). In DNA, the CDR3 is TGTGCCAGCAGCTCGGACTGGAGTCAGCCCCAGCATTTT. Its translation is CASSSDWSQPQHF.

The chain links TRBV6-2 or TRBV6-3 to TRBJ2-1, with D tentatively TRBD2 (6 bases). The V and J ends lost 2 bases and 8 bases respectively, with 16 bases between them. The CDR3 has 15 amino acids. CDR1 is MNHEY and CDR2 is SVGEGT in the germline V gene. The CDR3 DNA reads as TGTGCCAGCAGTTACAAGACGGGGAGGATTCATGAGCAGTTCTTC. As protein: CASSYKTGRIHEQFF.

J is TRBJ2-7 and V is TRBV7-8; TRBD2 aligns across 13 bases. The CDR3 extends over 16 amino acids. The V gene end was trimmed by 3 bases and the J gene end by 7 bases; junction bases not matched to a gene: 9. Germline loops: CDR1 SGHVS, CDR2 FQNEAQ. This CDR3 reads CASSFPGTSGDGEQYF. The CDR3, as DNA: TGTGCCAGCAGCTTTCCCGGGACTAGCGGGGATGGAGAGCAGTACTTC.

The chain recombines TRBV10-1 with TRBJ1-1; 9 bases are shared with TRBD1. The CDR3 runs 14 residues. The germline gives CDR1 WNHNN, CDR2 SYGVQD (reference sequence). The trim removed 6 bases at V and 3 bases at J, leaving 5 bases unmatched. In nucleotides, the CDR3 is TGCGCCAGCAGCCTCGGACAGGGGTACACTGAAGCTTTCTTT. Translation: CASSLGQGYTEAFF.

The chain is built from TRBV18 and TRBJ2-5, with TRBD1 matching 11 bases. The CDR3 runs 14 residues. The germline V gene has CDR1 KGHSH and CDR2 LQKENI. The V segment lost 3 bases and the J segment 4 bases; nucleotides outside the gene matches: 1. The CDR3 DNA is TGTGCCAGCTCACCGGGACAGGGGGGAGAGACCCAGTACTTC. Translation gives CASSPGQGGETQYF. Full variable domain (remainder filled in from reference TRBV18 and TRBJ2-5): NAGVMQNPRHLVRRRGQEARLRCSPMKGHSHVYWYRQLPEEGLKFMVYLQKENIIDESGMPKERFSAEFPKEGPSILRIQQVVRGDSAAYFCASSPGQGGETQYFGPGTRLLVL.

The gene calls are TRBV5-1 and TRBJ1-2; D might be TRBD1 (5 bases). V was pared by 0 bases and J by 7 bases, with 10 bases between. Germline CDR1 SGHRS, CDR2 YFSETQ. The CDR3 runs to 13 residues. The CDR3 DNA reads TGCGCCAGCAGCTTGGAAGCAGGGTTTGGCTACACCTTC. Protein product: CASSLEAGFGYTF.

This clone was counted once. This sequence joins TRBV4-1 and TRBJ2-7; D gene unclear. The CDR3 is made up of 12 amino acids. Per the germline V gene, CDR1 is MGHRA and CDR2 is YSYEKL. Trimming shortened V by 4 bases and J by 6 bases, and 10 bases separated the two germline ends. The chain's CDR3 is CASSPFTGEQYF. The CDR3 DNA follows: TGCGCCAGCAGCCCCTTTACCGGCGAGCAGTACTTC.

The chain joins TRBV24-1 to TRBJ2-2; 11 bases are a match to TRBD1. CDR1 is KGHDR and CDR2 is SFDVKD in the germline V gene. The CDR3 is 13 residues long. Germline trimming cut 9 bases from V and 6 bases from J; bases unmatched to any gene: 2. Here the CDR3 reads CATAGQGAGELFF. The CDR3 bases are TGTGCCACCGCGGGACAGGGGGCCGGGGAGCTGTTTTTT.

This chain joins TRBV5-1 and TRBJ2-1, with 15 bases fitting TRBD2. CDR3 size: 20 residues. From germline, CDR1 is SGHRS and CDR2 YFSETQ. The trim removed 0 bases at V and 0 bases at J, leaving 7 bases unmatched. The CDR3 region has the DNA TGCGCCAGCAGCTTGGTTGGACTAGCGGGGGGGACTAGCTCCTACAATGAGCAGTTCTTC. It codes for CASSLVGLAGGTSSYNEQFF.

This clone was counted a single time. This chain uses TRBV6-6 with TRBJ1-1, with D maybe TRBD1 (5 bases). The CDR3 is 16 amino acids. CDR1 and CDR2 from the germline V gene are MNHNY and SVGAGI (reference sequence). Trimming stripped 7 bases from V and 3 bases from J, with 21 bases between. The CDR3 here is CASTPPQGSTDTEAFF. DNA of the CDR3: TGTGCCAGCACTCCCCCCCAGGGTTCGACGGACACTGAAGCTTTCTTT.

The rearrangement links TRBV5-1 to TRBJ1-2, with 10 bases aligning to TRBD1. Germline lookup yields CDR1 SGHRS and CDR2 YFSETQ. The CDR3 has 15 residues. V lost 1 base to trimming and J lost 9 bases; unmatched junction nucleotides: 9. The CDR3: CASSLMTGGSGSYTF. In DNA form, the CDR3 reads TGCGCCAGCAGCTTGATGACAGGGGGCTCAGGTAGCTACACCTTC.

This clone was detected a few times. The CDR3 DNA is TGCAGCGTTGAAGATGAGGGAGGGAATCAGCCCCAGCATTTT. Its protein is CSVEDEGGNQPQHF. This chain connects TRBV29-1 to TRBJ1-5; no clear D gene. Germline V gives CDR1 SQVTM, CDR2 ANQGSEA. The CDR3 totals 14 residues. The V gene lost 0 bases and the J gene lost 4 bases, with 10 bases spanning the gap.